Listed here are 25 T cell receptor beta chains from one sample, sequenced in a study of T cell repertoires in cytomegalovirus infection (dated by TCRdb to the late 2010s). These receptors lack a known antigen. This specimen's treatment or condition label, per the study, means: in vitro stimulation with specific CMV peptide epitopes to enrich CMV-specific T cells. Instrument on record: Illumina HiSeq 1500. TCRdb reworked the public reads: Q25 trimming with fastp, MiXCR clone assembly, productive beta chains retained. When rows share a CDR3 protein, they turn into one entry using the most common DNA and genes. The sample table records around 430,000 distinct CDR3 sequences; about 42% of these occur just once. The top ten clonotypes cover 40% to 50% of the sample. The sequencing here drew on cultured PBMCs, taken from culture after CMV antigen stimulation. The origin of the receptors is a human donor in good health (CMV status not recorded). Some clones in this sample may be carry-over from other donors' samples.

Details on this clonotype: At one end the junction does not follow the germline gene, possibly because of a read error. The V call is TRBV12-3 or TRBV12-4, the J call TRBJ1-1, with D perhaps TRBD1 (5 bases). The CDR3 consists of 14 residues. Here the CDR3 reads CTSFLGGVDTEAFF. For the CDR3, the DNA is TGTACCAGCTTCCTTGGGGGGGTGGACACTGAAGCTTTCTTT.

This chain uses TRBV2 with TRBJ2-7; D may be TRBD1 or TRBD2 (5 bases each). Deletions cut 3 bases from V and 5 bases from J, with 14 bases between. CDR1 is SNHLY and CDR2 is FYNNEI in the germline V gene. The CDR3 extends over 14 amino acids. CDR3 in amino acids: CASSDPAGSHEQYF. The CDR3 region has the DNA TGTGCCAGCAGTGATCCGGCAGGGAGCCACGAGCAGTACTTC.

This clonotype was seen more than once but under ten times. This sequence joins TRBV7-2 and TRBJ2-4; weak D call: TRBD1 (5 bases). This CDR3 is built from 11 residues. Trimming shortened V by 6 bases and J by 12 bases, and 12 bases separated the two germline ends. The germline gives CDR1 SGHTA, CDR2 FQGNSA. The CDR3 sequence: CASRLMGHQYF. The CDR3 nucleotides are TGTGCCAGCAGGCTAATGGGGCATCAGTACTTC.

The V and J genes are TRBV7-8 and TRBJ1-4, with TRBD1 matching over 11 bases. CDR3 length: 15 residues. With V trimmed by 5 bases and J by 7 bases, 6 bases remained unmatched. The germline CDR1 and CDR2 sequences are SGHVS and FQNEAQ. The CDR3 is CASSPGGTGGEKLFF. DNA of the CDR3: TGTGCCAGCAGCCCGGGCGGGACAGGGGGTGAAAAACTGTTTTTT.

The table lists this clonotype with a few counts. V usage is TRBV4-2 and J usage is TRBJ2-7; possible D gene TRBD1, 6 bases. Trimming cost V 0 bases and J 4 bases, with 7 bases left between them. The CDR3 runs 13 residues. Looked up from germline, CDR1 is LGHNA and CDR2 is YNFKEQ. The CDR3 region has the DNA TGTGCCAGCAGCCAAGAAACAGGGTACGAGCAGTACTTC. Translated: CASSQETGYEQYF.

V and J are TRBV7-2 and TRBJ2-5, with 7 bases fitting TRBD2. V trimming: 3 bases; J trimming: 3 bases; junction bases outside the gene matches: 4. There are 14 residues in the CDR3. Looked up from germline, CDR1 is SGHTA and CDR2 is FQGNSA. CDR3 sequence: CASSLLAGEETQYF. The CDR3 coding sequence is TGTGCCAGCAGCTTGCTGGCGGGGGAAGAGACCCAGTACTTC.

A single count supports this clonotype. The chain recombines TRBV20-1 with TRBJ2-3; D unresolved. Germline loops: CDR1 DFQATT, CDR2 SNEGSKA (reference sequence). Trimming removed 6 bases from V and 5 bases from J, with 12 bases in between. The CDR3 length is 12 residues. Written as DNA, the CDR3 is TGCAGTGCGCAAACAACTAAAGATACGCAGTATTTT. It specifies CSAQTTKDTQYF.

The genes are TRBV20-1 and TRBJ2-5; D is undetermined. Germline CDR1 DFQATT, CDR2 SNEGSKA (reference sequence). Trimming shortened V by 4 bases and J by 2 bases, and 17 bases separated the two germline ends. The CDR3 totals 15 residues. For the CDR3, the DNA is TGCAGTGCTAAAAGTTCAGTCATACTACAAGAGACCCAGTACTTC. Translating it yields CSAKSSVILQETQYF.

The genes are TRBV18 and TRBJ1-1, with D perhaps matching TRBD1 (6 bases). Looked up from germline, CDR1 is KGHSH and CDR2 is LQKENI. The CDR3 runs 13 residues. Trimming took off 6 bases at V and 4 bases at J, with 12 bases between the two ends. The CDR3 loop is CASSTGTRTEAFF. The DNA of the CDR3 is TGTGCCAGCTCTACAGGGACTCGCACTGAAGCTTTCTTT.

This clonotype has just a few counts. V usage is TRBV7-2 and J usage is TRBJ2-5, with a tentative D call TRBD2 (5 bases). The V gene lost 5 bases and the J gene lost 2 bases, with 12 bases spanning the gap. Germline loops: CDR1 SGHTA, CDR2 FQGNSA. The CDR3 runs to 14 residues. The CDR3 DNA sequence: TGTGCCAGCAGCCGTAGCGATTCTCAAGAGACCCAGTACTTC. It translates to CASSRSDSQETQYF. Variable domain in full (rest from reference TRBV7-2 and TRBJ2-5): GAGVSQSPSNKVTEKGKDVELRCDPISGHTALYWYRQSLGQGLEFLIYFQGNSAPDKSGLPSDRFSAERTGGSVSTLTIQRTQQEDSAVYLCASSRSDSQETQYFGPGTRLLVL.

The chain combines TRBV4-3 with TRBJ2-3; D is uncertain. The V gene's germline CDR1 is LGHNA and CDR2 YSLEER. The CDR3 consists of 13 residues. Trimming cost V 0 bases and J 10 bases, with 11 bases left between them. This CDR3 is CASSQEEAFPQYF. The CDR3 DNA follows: TGCGCCAGCAGCCAAGAAGAGGCATTCCCGCAGTATTTT.

This sequence joins TRBV7-8 and TRBJ1-1; TRBD1 agrees at 10 bases. Germline CDR1 is SGHVS and CDR2 is FQNEAQ. The CDR3 length is 15 residues. V gave up 1 base and J gave up 6 bases; unmatched junction bases: 5. CDR3 DNA: TGTGCCAGCAGCTTAGGGACGGGACAGGGGCCTGAAGCTTTCTTT. Translating it yields CASSLGTGQGPEAFF.

The V and J genes are TRBV29-1 and TRBJ1-2, with a tentative D call TRBD1 (5 bases). Germline assignment: CDR1 SQVTM and CDR2 ANQGSEA. The V end was cut by 4 bases, the J end by 3 bases, with 15 bases between. This CDR3 has 14 residues. The CDR3 DNA reads TGCAGCGTTGCCGGGACCGAAAATGACTATGGCTACACCTTC. Its translation is CSVAGTENDYGYTF.

Here the CDR3 DNA reads TGTGCCAGCAGTTACTTGGGGTCTTACACCGGGGAGCTGTTTTTT. Protein sequence: CASSYLGSYTGELFF. The chain has TRBV6-6 and TRBJ2-2; D not certain. The CDR3 has 15 residues. Between the trimmed V and J ends, which lost 1 base and 3 bases, there was a span of 9 bases. The V gene's germline CDR1 is MNHNY and CDR2 SVGAGI (reference sequence).

A few counts support this clonotype. The rearrangement links TRBV7-6 to TRBJ2-1; tentative D call: TRBD2 (7 bases). Trimming took 5 bases from V and 10 from J, leaving 15 bases between them. The germline gives CDR1 SGHVS, CDR2 FNYEAQ. This CDR3 comprises 13 residues. The CDR3 DNA reads TGTGCCAGCAGCATTAATGCGGGGGCAGAGCAGTTCTTC. Translated: CASSINAGAEQFF.

This clonotype was found many times. The chain joins TRBV12-3 or TRBV12-4 to TRBJ2-4; D gene uncertain. The CDR3 extends over 13 amino acids. The ends were cut back, 2 bases at V and 7 bases at J, with 9 bases in the middle. CDR3 residues: CASSLNRWNIQYF. CDR3 DNA sequence: TGTGCCAGCAGTTTAAATCGGTGGAACATTCAGTACTTC.

The rearrangement links TRBV29-1 to TRBJ1-1; D not certain. The CDR3 is 12 amino acids. Germline CDR1 reads SQVTM; CDR2 reads ANQGSEA. Trimming pared 4 bases from V and 0 bases from J, leaving 6 bases between. The DNA of the CDR3 is TGCAGCGTTGGGAGGATGAACACTGAAGCTTTCTTT. Its translation is CSVGRMNTEAFF.

This clonotype has more than one count but fewer than ten. This sequence joins TRBV4-1 and TRBJ2-6; D unresolved. Germline V CDR1 and CDR2: MGHRA, YSYEKL. Trimming shortened V by 1 base and J by 0 bases, and 13 bases separated the two germline ends. The CDR3 is 18 residues long. CDR3 residues: CASSQVPGSYSGANVLTF. In nucleotides, the CDR3 is TGCGCCAGCAGCCAAGTCCCCGGGTCCTACTCTGGGGCCAACGTCCTGACTTTC.

V gene TRBV20-1 combines with J gene TRBJ2-7; no clear D gene. Germline V gene data show CDR1 as DFQATT and CDR2 as SNEGSKA (reference sequence). The CDR3 length is 12 residues. V was trimmed by 1 base and J by 0 bases, leaving 4 bases between them. CDR3 protein: CSARGGSYEQYF. CDR3 sequence (DNA): TGCAGTGCTAGAGGGGGCTCCTACGAGCAGTACTTC.

The chain couples TRBV12-5 to TRBJ2-7; TRBD2 agrees at 8 bases. The V and J ends lost 5 bases and 6 bases, in that order; junction bases with no gene match: 12. Germline CDR1 and CDR2: LGHNT and FRNRAP. CDR3 length: 15 residues. CDR3 nucleotide sequence: TGTGCTAGTGGTGACTCCGGGACTAGGTTGGGCGAGCAGTACTTC. Translation gives CASGDSGTRLGEQYF. The full variable domain, with the rest looked up from reference TRBV12-5 and TRBJ2-7, is DARVTQTPRHKVTEMGQEVTMRCQPILGHNTVFWYRQTMMQGLELLAYFRNRAPLDDSGMPKDRFSAEMPDATLATLKIQPSEPRDSAVYFCASGDSGTRLGEQYFGPGTRLTVT.

This clonotype was observed at least ten times. V usage is TRBV7-6 and J usage is TRBJ2-1; 11 nucleotides line up with TRBD2. The V gene end was trimmed by 5 bases and the J gene end by 3 bases; junction bases not matched to a gene: 6. This CDR3 region has 16 residues. Per germline, CDR1 SGHVS and CDR2 FNYEAQ. CDR3 nucleotide sequence: TGTGCCAGCAGCCTCGTCGGGACTAGCGGCTACAATGAGCAGTTCTTC. This codes for CASSLVGTSGYNEQFF.

The chain joins TRBV5-4 to TRBJ2-3; the match to TRBD2 covers 7 bases. Per germline, CDR1 SGHNT and CDR2 YYREEE (reference sequence). CDR3 length: 18 residues. V gave up 4 bases and J gave up 0 bases; unmatched junction bases: 14. CDR3 sequence reads: CASSTGDYLIPSTDTQYF. The CDR3 DNA reads TGTGCCAGCAGCACCGGGGACTACCTGATTCCTAGCACAGATACGCAGTATTTT.

The chain uses TRBV19 and TRBJ2-1; no definite D call. Germline lookup yields CDR1 LNHDA and CDR2 SQIVND (reference sequence). V was clipped by 5 bases and J by 7 bases, with 21 bases between them. The CDR3 loop spans 16 amino acids. In DNA, the CDR3 is TGTGCCAGTAGTTCCGACCAGCTATTTGGACCAAATGAGCAGTTCTTC. Encoded protein: CASSSDQLFGPNEQFF.

This clonotype was recorded once. The chain is built from TRBV6-2 or TRBV6-3 and TRBJ2-7, with 9 bases aligning to TRBD2. CDR1 MNHEY and CDR2 SVGEGT come from the germline V gene. The CDR3 sequence is 14 residues long. V dropped 8 bases and J dropped 2; count of bases not matched to a gene: 7. DNA for the CDR3: TGTGCCAGCGGTAGCGGGGGTCTTCCCTACGAGCAGTACTTC. Its translation is CASGSGGLPYEQYF.

The chain links TRBV28 to TRBJ2-7, with D unclear. The CDR3 is 14 amino acids. Trimming removed 2 bases from V and 2 bases from J, with 10 bases in between. Germline V gives CDR1 MDHEN, CDR2 SYDVKM. The CDR3 here is CASSLDWLTYEQYF. CDR3 bases: TGTGCCAGCAGTTTAGATTGGCTGACCTACGAGCAGTACTTC.